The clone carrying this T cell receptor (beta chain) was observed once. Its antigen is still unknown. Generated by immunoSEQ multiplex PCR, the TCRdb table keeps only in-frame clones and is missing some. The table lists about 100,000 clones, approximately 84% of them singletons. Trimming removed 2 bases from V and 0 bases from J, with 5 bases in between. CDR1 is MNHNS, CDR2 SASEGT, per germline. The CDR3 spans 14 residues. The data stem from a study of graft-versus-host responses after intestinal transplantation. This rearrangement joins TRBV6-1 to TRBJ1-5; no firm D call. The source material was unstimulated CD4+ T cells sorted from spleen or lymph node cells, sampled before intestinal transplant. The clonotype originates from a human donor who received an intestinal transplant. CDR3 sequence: CASSEHLSNQPQHF. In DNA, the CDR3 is TGTGCCAGCAGTGAACACCTTAGCAATCAGCCCCAGCATTTT.